This passage covers 20 T cell receptor beta chains from one sample sequenced in a study of somatic mutations in cytotoxic T cells in rheumatoid arthritis. TCRdb keeps only in-frame clones here, not all; method: immunoSEQ multiplex PCR. The sample holds tens of thousands of clones, around nine tenths seen once. Sequenced sample: CD8+ T cells sorted from blood. Every receptor here comes from an adult with rheumatoid arthritis.

The J gene is TRBJ2-3, the V gene TRBV19, with TRBD1 identical over 9 bases. Germline CDR1 LNHDA, CDR2 SQIVND (reference sequence). The J segment lost 4 bases and the V segment lost 4 bases, leaving 12 bases of the junction unmatched. The CDR3 covers 17 residues. In DNA form, the CDR3 reads TGTGCCAGTAGTACACTGATACGGGACAGGGTTCCAGATACGCAGTATTTT. It is translated as CASSTLIRDRVPDTQYF.

This chain uses TRBV4-3 with TRBJ2-7, with D tentatively TRBD1 (6 bases). With 2 bases removed from V and 3 bases from J, the gap between germline ends came to 11 bases. CDR3 length equals 14 residues. Per germline, CDR1 LGHNA and CDR2 YSLEER. This chain's CDR3 is CASSQQQGYYEQYF. CDR3 DNA sequence: TGCGCCAGCAGCCAACAACAGGGATACTACGAGCAGTACTTC.

V gene TRBV6-5 combines with J gene TRBJ2-5, with 10 bases lining up with TRBD2. The CDR3 loop spans 13 amino acids. In germline, CDR1 is MNHEY, CDR2 SVGAGI. V gave up 2 bases and J gave up 12 bases; unmatched junction bases: 6. CDR3 DNA: TGTGCCAGCAGTTACGTTCTAGCGGGGGCCGAGTACTTC. It translates to CASSYVLAGAEYF.

The sample holds a few counts of this clone. The chain employs TRBV2 and TRBJ1-2, with D perhaps TRBD1 (5 bases). Germline assignment: CDR1 SNHLY and CDR2 FYNNEI. The CDR3 spans 13 residues. Trimming removed 6 bases at V and 8 bases at J, with 16 bases between. CDR3 nucleotide sequence: TGTGCCAGCAGCGGGACGGCTTCTAGCGGCTACACCTTC. Its protein is CASSGTASSGYTF.

Only a few counts were recorded for this clone. CDR3 protein: CASSQGTSNEQFF. The CDR3 nucleotides read TGCGCCAGCAGCCAAGGGACTAGCAATGAGCAGTTCTTC. V and J are TRBV4-1 and TRBJ2-1; 7 nucleotides align to TRBD2. After removal of 1 base from V and 6 bases from J, the junction contained 0 bases not matched to a gene. The CDR3 consists of 13 residues. CDR1 and CDR2 from the germline V gene are MGHRA and YSYEKL.

This rearrangement joins TRBV10-3 to TRBJ2-2; no clear D. The germline gives CDR1 ENHRY, CDR2 SYGVKD. There are 11 residues in the CDR3. In DNA form, the CDR3 reads TGTGCATCAGGGAACACCGGGGAGCTGTTTTTT. Its translation: CASGNTGELFF.

V is TRBV5-6 and J is TRBJ2-6, with a weak D call TRBD2 (5 bases). The length of the CDR3 is 15 residues. The germline V gene has CDR1 SGHDT and CDR2 YYEEEE. Trimming stripped 0 bases from V and 2 bases from J, with 6 bases between. The CDR3 protein is CASSLDGAGANVLTF. Here the CDR3 DNA reads TGTGCCAGCAGCTTGGACGGGGCTGGGGCCAACGTCCTGACTTTC.

This chain links TRBV5-1 with TRBJ1-2; D is undetermined. Trimming took 5 bases from V and 0 from J, leaving 11 bases between them. From germline, CDR1 is SGHRS and CDR2 YFSETQ. CDR3 length: 14 residues. CDR3 nucleotide sequence: TGCGCCAGCAGTCTTTGGGGTGCTAACTATGGCTACACCTTC. This encodes CASSLWGANYGYTF.

This clone was recorded a few times. V usage is TRBV9 and J usage is TRBJ1-1; maybe TRBD1 (5 bases). This CDR3 is built from 14 residues. Per the germline V gene, CDR1 is SGDLS and CDR2 is YYNGEE. Trimming shortened V by 3 bases and J by 3 bases, and 12 bases separated the two germline ends. CDR3 loop: CASSETRQYTEAFF. The CDR3, as DNA: TGTGCCAGCAGCGAGACGCGACAGTACACTGAAGCTTTCTTT. The whole variable domain, remainder taken from reference TRBV9 and TRBJ1-1, is DSGVTQTPKHLITATGQRVTLRCSPRSGDLSVYWYQQSLDQGLQFLIQYYNGEERAKGNILERFSAQQFPDLHSELNLSSLELGDSALYFCASSETRQYTEAFFGQGTRLTVV.

The gene calls are TRBV28 and TRBJ1-3; D unclear. Between the trimmed V and J ends, which lost 5 bases and 0 bases, there was a span of 29 bases. The CDR3 has 21 residues. Germline CDR1 MDHEN, CDR2 SYDVKM. CDR3 sequence reads: CASSLWSFPAPEFSSGNTIYF. The CDR3 DNA reads as TGTGCCAGCAGTCTTTGGAGTTTCCCCGCGCCAGAGTTTAGCTCTGGAAACACCATATATTTT.

The rearrangement uses TRBV4-1 and TRBJ1-2; D unresolved. The CDR3 has 12 amino acids. The germline V gene has CDR1 MGHRA and CDR2 YSYEKL. Trimming took off 4 bases at V and 5 bases at J, with 8 bases between the two ends. The CDR3 protein is CASSLAGYGYTF. CDR3 DNA sequence: TGCGCCAGCAGCCTCGCGGGGTATGGCTACACCTTC.

V is TRBV7-9 and J is TRBJ2-1, with D possibly being TRBD1 (5 bases). The V gene's germline CDR1 is SEHNR and CDR2 FQNEAQ (reference sequence). Trimming left V 0 bases short and J 9 bases short, with 9 bases between. The CDR3 has 13 amino acids. Here the CDR3 DNA reads TGTGCCAGCAGCTTAGCCAGGGCAGGTGAGCAGTTCTTC. Its translation is CASSLARAGEQFF.

The chain joins TRBV9 to TRBJ2-4; weak D call: TRBD2 (5 bases). The germline CDR1 and CDR2 sequences are SGDLS and YYNGEE. Trimming cost V 4 bases and J 2 bases, with 7 bases left between them. The CDR3 runs 13 residues. CDR3 sequence reads: CASSPGTKNIQYF. The CDR3 coding sequence is TGTGCCAGCAGCCCCGGGACCAAAAACATTCAGTACTTC.

J is TRBJ1-5 and V is TRBV19; D might be TRBD1 (5 bases). Per germline, CDR1 LNHDA and CDR2 SQIVND (reference sequence). The V gene lost 5 bases and the J gene lost 0 bases, with 11 bases spanning the gap. The length of the CDR3 is 15 residues. The CDR3 reads CASSGAGDSNQPQHF. The CDR3 DNA sequence: TGTGCCAGTAGTGGGGCAGGTGATAGCAATCAGCCCCAGCATTTT.

V gene TRBV11-2 combines with J gene TRBJ2-7; D is possibly TRBD1 (6 bases). CDR3 size: 15 residues. V lost 5 bases and J 0 bases, leaving 14 bases between the germline ends. The germline V gene encodes CDR1 SGHAT and CDR2 FQNNGV. CDR3 in amino acids: CASSRGQGSSYEQYF. In DNA, the CDR3 is TGTGCCAGCAGCCGAGGGCAGGGGAGCTCCTACGAGCAGTACTTC.

The chain couples TRBV9 to TRBJ1-3, with a weak D call TRBD1 (5 bases). V was cut by 5 bases and J by 0 bases, with 9 bases left in between. Looked up from germline, CDR1 is SGDLS and CDR2 is YYNGEE. This CDR3 has 14 residues. CDR3 loop: CASRSTGSGNTIYF. In DNA form, the CDR3 reads TGTGCCAGCAGGAGTACAGGCTCTGGAAACACCATATATTTT.

The chain combines TRBV6-5 with TRBJ1-1; TRBD1 matches at 8 bases. There are 13 residues in the CDR3. J gave up 5 bases and V 2 bases, and 1 base lay outside the gene matches. Germline CDR1 reads MNHEY; CDR2 reads SVGAGI. The CDR3 spells CASSYGTGTEAFF. CDR3 DNA: TGTGCCAGCAGTTACGGGACAGGAACTGAAGCTTTCTTT.

The chain is built from TRBV7-3 and TRBJ2-1; 8 nucleotides align to TRBD2. Trimming removed 2 bases from V and 8 bases from J; junction bases left unmatched: 5. The V gene's germline CDR1 is SGHTA and CDR2 FQGTGA. This CDR3 region has 14 residues. The CDR3 protein is CASSLLAGSYEQFF. As DNA, the CDR3 is TGTGCCAGCAGCTTATTAGCGGGAAGCTATGAGCAGTTCTTC.

The V call is TRBV7-9, the J call TRBJ2-7; D unclear. From germline, CDR1 is SEHNR and CDR2 FQNEAQ (reference sequence). V gave up 2 bases and J gave up 0 bases, with 5 bases separating them. This CDR3 contains 13 residues. CDR3 in DNA: TGTGCCAGCAGCTTACCCCTCTCCTACGAGCAGTACTTC. Protein: CASSLPLSYEQYF.

This CDR3 is CASRRGDTQYF. The CDR3 coding sequence is TGCGCCAGCAGGAGGGGGGATACGCAGTATTTT. The V gene is TRBV5-1, the J gene TRBJ2-3; D possibly corresponds to TRBD1 (6 bases). Germline assignment: CDR1 SGHRS and CDR2 YFSETQ. V was pared by 5 bases and J by 6 bases, with 7 bases between. There are 11 residues in the CDR3.